This paragraph reports one T cell receptor beta chain. Its matching antigen is unknown. One entry per CDR3 protein, without DNA, is what TCRdb gives after re-calling the 5' RACE reads. The sample data list around 140,000 distinct CDR3 sequences. These data originate in a study of monozygotic twins with inflammatory bowel disease. Overall study results and limits: Clonotypes shared with others were fewer in IBD patients than in healthy twins, especially with disease activity. Using the inverse Simpson index, IBD patients had lower TCRbeta diversity than healthy co-twins. None of the different T cell subtypes could be distinguished from one another.

Germline V gene data show CDR1 as SGHRS and CDR2 as YFSETQ. This CDR3 region has 15 residues. The rearrangement joins TRBV5-1 to TRBJ1-6; TCRdb indicates TRBD1, and absent DNA this call remains unverified. The sequence came from a human donor with ulcerative colitis or Crohn's disease, or a healthy co-twin of an affected twin (not recorded which). The sequencing input was blood. CDR3 protein: CASSTRTGDNSPLHF. Full variable domain (missing parts from reference TRBV5-1 and TRBJ1-6): KAGVTQTPRYLIKTRGQQVTLSCSPISGHRSVSWYQQTPGQGLQFLFEYFSETQRNKGNFPGRFSGRQFSNSRSEMNVSTLELGDSALYLCASSTRTGDNSPLHFGNGTRLTVT.